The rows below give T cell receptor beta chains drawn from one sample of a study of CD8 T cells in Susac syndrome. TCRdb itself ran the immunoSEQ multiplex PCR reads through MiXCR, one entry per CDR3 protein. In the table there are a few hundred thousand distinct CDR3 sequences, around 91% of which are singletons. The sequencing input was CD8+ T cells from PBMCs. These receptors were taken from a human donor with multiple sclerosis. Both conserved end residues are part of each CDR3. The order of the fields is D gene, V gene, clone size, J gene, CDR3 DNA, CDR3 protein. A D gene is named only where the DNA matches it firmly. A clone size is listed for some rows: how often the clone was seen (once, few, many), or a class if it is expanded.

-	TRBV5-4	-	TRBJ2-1	TGTGCCAGCAGCTTGGGCCTAGACAGTTTGGACAATGAGCAGTTCTTC	CASSLGLDSLDNEQFF
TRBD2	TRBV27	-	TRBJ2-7	TGTGCCAGCAGTTCTTTGACTAGCGGGGCCGCTGAGCAGTACTTC	CASSSLTSGAAEQYF
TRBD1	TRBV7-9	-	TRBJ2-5	TGTGCCAGCAGCACTGGACAGGGGTCGCAAGAGACCCAGTACTTC	CASSTGQGSQETQYF
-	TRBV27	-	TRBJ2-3	TGTGCCAGCATATTCCTAGATACGCAGTATTTT	CASIFLDTQYF
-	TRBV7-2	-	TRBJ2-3	TGTGCCAGCAGCCCGGGAACGGCGACCACAGATACGCAGTATTTT	CASSPGTATTDTQYF
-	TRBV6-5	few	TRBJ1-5	TGTGCCAGCAGCCAGACAGGCATTCAGCCCCAGCATTTT	CASSQTGIQPQHF
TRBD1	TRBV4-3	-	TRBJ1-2	TGCGCCAGCAGCCCGAGGACAGGGGTGCATGGCTACACCTTC	CASSPRTGVHGYTF
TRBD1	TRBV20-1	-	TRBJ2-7	TGCAGTGCTAGGGTGGACAGGTCCGCCTACGAGCAGTACTTC	CSARVDRSAYEQYF
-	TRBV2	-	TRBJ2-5	TGTGCCAGCAGTGTCCCAGAGACCCAGTACTTC	CASSVPETQYF
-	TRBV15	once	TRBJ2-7	TGTGCCACCAGCAGAGGGGGGGGGACAGGCACCCTTCCCTACGAGCAGTACTTC	CATSRGGGTGTLPYEQYF
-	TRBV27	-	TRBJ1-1	TGTGCCAGCAGTTTATCGCACGGGGGGAACACTGAAGCTTTCTTT	CASSLSHGGNTEAFF
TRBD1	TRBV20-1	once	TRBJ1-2	TGCAGTGCTAGAGATGCAGGGGGCTATGGCTACACCTTC	CSARDAGGYGYTF
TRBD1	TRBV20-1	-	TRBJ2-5	TGCAGTGCTAGAGCCGCGGGACAGGGGTGGGAGACCCAGTACTTC	CSARAAGQGWETQYF
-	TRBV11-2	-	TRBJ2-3	TGTGCCAGCAGCTTACCCCCGGGACATCCTGAAGCAGATACGCAGTATTTT	CASSLPPGHPEADTQYF
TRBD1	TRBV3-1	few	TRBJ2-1	TGTGCCAGCAGCCAAGACGGGACAGGGTACAATGAGCAGTTCTTC	CASSQDGTGYNEQFF
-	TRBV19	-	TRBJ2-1	TGTGCCAGTAGTATCTCTGTCGACAATGAGCAGTTCTTC	CASSISVDNEQFF
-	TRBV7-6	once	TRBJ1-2	TGTGCCAGCAGCTTAGCGCCCGATATAAGAGGGGGCTATGGCTACACCTTC	CASSLAPDIRGGYGYTF